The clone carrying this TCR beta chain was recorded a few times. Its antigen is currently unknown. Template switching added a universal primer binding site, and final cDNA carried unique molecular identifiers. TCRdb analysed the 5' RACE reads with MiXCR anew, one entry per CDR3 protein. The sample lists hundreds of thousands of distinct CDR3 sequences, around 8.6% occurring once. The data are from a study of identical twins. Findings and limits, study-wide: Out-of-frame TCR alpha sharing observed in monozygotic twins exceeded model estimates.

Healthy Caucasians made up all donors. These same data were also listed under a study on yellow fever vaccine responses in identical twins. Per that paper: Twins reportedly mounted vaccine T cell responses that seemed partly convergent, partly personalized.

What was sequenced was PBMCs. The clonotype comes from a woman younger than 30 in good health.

The CDR3 coding sequence is TGCGCCAGCAGCCGAGATACCAGTCTGGGAGGGTACAATGAGCAGTTCTTC. This gives the protein CASSRDTSLGGYNEQFF. The chain has TRBV4-1 and TRBJ2-1, with TRBD2 matching 7 bases. Germline values: CDR1 MGHRA, CDR2 YSYEKL. V trimming: 4 bases; J trimming: 4 bases; junction bases outside the gene matches: 13. The CDR3 is made up of 17 amino acids.